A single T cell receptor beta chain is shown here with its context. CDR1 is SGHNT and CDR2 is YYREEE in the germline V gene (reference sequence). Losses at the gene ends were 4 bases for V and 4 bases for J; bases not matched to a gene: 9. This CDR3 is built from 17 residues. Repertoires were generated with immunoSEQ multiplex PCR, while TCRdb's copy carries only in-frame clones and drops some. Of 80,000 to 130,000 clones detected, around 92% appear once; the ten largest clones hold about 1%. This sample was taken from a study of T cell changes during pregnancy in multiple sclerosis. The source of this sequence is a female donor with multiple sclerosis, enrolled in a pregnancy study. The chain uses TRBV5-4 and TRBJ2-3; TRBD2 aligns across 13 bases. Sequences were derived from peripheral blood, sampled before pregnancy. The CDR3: CASSQGLAGPGPDTQYF. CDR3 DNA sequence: TGTGCCAGCAGCCAGGGACTAGCGGGACCGGGCCCAGATACGCAGTATTTT.